One and the same sample provided the 7 T cell receptor beta chains below, sequenced in a study of Japanese encephalitis immunity and Zika vaccine responses. PBMCs were CFSE-labeled and cultured for roughly 6 days with peptide pools at approximately 1 ug/mL each. Proliferating CD4 T cells were sorted unfixed as live CD56-CD19-CD16-CD3+CD4+ CFSE-low cells. TCRdb re-called the 5' RACE reads with MiXCR, one entry per CDR3 protein. The sample has fewer than 150 distinct CDR3 sequences, around 13% seen once. The specimen was antigen-activated CD4+ T cells from blood, cultured, collected during a Zika inactivated vaccine study. The receptor source for this set is an adult woman who received an inactivated Zika virus vaccine.

By sample share, this clonotype is large. The chain uses TRBV4-3 and TRBJ2-7, with 7 bases that match TRBD2. Germline assignment: CDR1 LGHNA and CDR2 YSLEER. V lost 4 bases, J lost 6 bases, and 9 bases stayed unmatched. The CDR3 is 14 residues long. CDR3: CASSLTLTSVEQYF. The CDR3 DNA reads as TGCGCCAGCAGCCTCACGCTTACTAGCGTCGAGCAGTACTTC.

V and J are TRBV7-2 and TRBJ1-5; D is uncertain. CDR1 and CDR2 from the germline V gene are SGHTA and FQGNSA. V dropped 6 bases and J dropped 1 base, with 10 bases sitting between them. This CDR3 is 14 amino acids long. Here the CDR3 reads CASSTGRSNQPQHF. In DNA, the CDR3 is TGTGCCAGCAGTACCGGACGAAGCAATCAGCCCCAGCATTTT.

This clonotype is large (0.1 to 1%) within its sample. The chain couples TRBV4-3 to TRBJ2-1, with 11 bases aligning to TRBD2. CDR3 size: 15 residues. The ends lost 9 bases at V and 7 bases at J; junction bases unmatched: 11. Looked up from germline, CDR1 is LGHNA and CDR2 is YSLEER. CDR3 region: CASGVAGGYRNEQFF. The CDR3 nucleotides read TGCGCCAGTGGGGTAGCGGGAGGGTATAGGAATGAGCAGTTCTTC.

Notes on this clonotype: Relative to the germline gene, one junction end is altered; a read error may explain this. V usage is TRBV7-2 and J usage is TRBJ2-3, with D possibly being TRBD1 or TRBD2 (6 bases each). The V gene's germline CDR1 is SGHTA and CDR2 FQGNSA. CDR3 length: 14 amino acids. CDR3 sequence: CASNSRGPTDTQYF. Written as DNA, the CDR3 is TGTGCCAGCAACTCCCGGGGGCCCACAGATACACAGTATTTT.

By its share, this clonotype is hyperexpanded. V gene TRBV20-1 combines with J gene TRBJ2-5; D might be TRBD1 (5 bases). The CDR3 runs to 15 residues. Germline CDR1 and CDR2: DFQATT and SNEGSKA (reference sequence). Trimming shortened V by 2 bases and J by 1 base, and 14 bases separated the two germline ends. CDR3 sequence reads: CSARTATEIQETQYF. The CDR3 DNA is TGCAGTGCTAGAACTGCGACAGAAATCCAAGAGACCCAGTACTTC.

This clonotype was found a few times. The rearrangement joins TRBV4-3 to TRBJ2-3; 8 bases agree with TRBD1. V lost 0 bases and J lost 8; bases outside the gene matches: 7. This CDR3 spans 15 amino acids. Germline CDR1 is LGHNA and CDR2 is YSLEER. CDR3 DNA sequence: TGCGCCAGCAGCCAAGAGGGCGACAGGGGTAGTACGCAGTATTTT. It is translated as CASSQEGDRGSTQYF.

By frequency in the sample, this clonotype is large. The chain links TRBV4-3 to TRBJ2-2; TRBD2 aligns across 7 bases. Unmatched junction bases numbered 6, after V lost 0 bases and J lost 5 bases. Germline CDR1 LGHNA, CDR2 YSLEER. The CDR3 extends over 16 amino acids. This chain's CDR3 is CASSQDGGSGTGELFF. The CDR3 nucleotides are TGCGCCAGCAGCCAAGACGGCGGGAGTGGGACCGGGGAGCTGTTTTTT.